The 18 T cell receptor beta chains presented below share a single source sample, sequenced in a study of shared clonotypes between healthy human individuals. The table came from immunoSEQ multiplex PCR; TCRdb's copy has only in-frame clones and leaves some out. The repertoire holds 2 million to 2.5 million clones, with more than 90% as singletons. The sequencing sample was made of naive CD4+ T cells sorted from blood. The sample's subset: CD45RA+ positively selected. These receptors were taken from a young man in good health.

The J gene is TRBJ2-5, the V gene TRBV10-1; possibly TRBD1 for D (6 bases). Per the germline V gene, CDR1 is WNHNN and CDR2 is SYGVQD (reference sequence). The V and J ends lost 3 bases and 1 base respectively, with 9 bases between them. CDR3 length: 14 residues. CDR3 nucleotides: TGCGCCAGCAGTGACACAGGGTCCCAAGAGACCCAGTACTTC. Translation gives CASSDTGSQETQYF.

The CDR3 DNA follows: TGTGCCTGGATGTCCTGGGGGCCCGAGGGCCCTTTCTTT. Translating it yields CAWMSWGPEGPFF. The chain recombines TRBV30 with TRBJ1-1; D is possibly TRBD1 (6 bases). CDR1 and CDR2 (germline): GTSNPN, SVGIG (reference sequence). V was pared by 4 bases and J by 12 bases, with 21 bases between. The CDR3 sequence is 13 residues long.

The rearrangement joins TRBV11-1 to TRBJ2-1; D uncertain. Germline values: CDR1 SGHAT, CDR2 FQDESV (reference sequence). The CDR3 is 14 residues long. Trimming stripped 1 base from V and 0 bases from J, with 4 bases between. The CDR3 loop reads CASSLVASYNEQFF. CDR3 nucleotide sequence: TGTGCCAGCAGCTTAGTGGCCTCCTACAATGAGCAGTTCTTC.

The chain uses TRBV6-5 and TRBJ1-1; unclear D gene. CDR1 MNHEY and CDR2 SVGAGI come from the germline V gene. The CDR3 is 14 residues long. Trimming cost V 3 bases and J 4 bases, with 12 bases left between them. The CDR3 is CASSYVGPGTEAFF. For the CDR3, the DNA is TGTGCCAGCAGTTATGTAGGACCTGGCACTGAAGCTTTCTTT.

V is TRBV28 and J is TRBJ1-5; D uncertain. This CDR3 is 13 amino acids long. The germline V gene has CDR1 MDHEN and CDR2 SYDVKM. Trimming took 6 bases from V and 0 from J, leaving 6 bases between them. As DNA, the CDR3 is TGTGCCAGCAGCTGGAATAGCAATCAGCCCCAGCATTTT. As protein: CASSWNSNQPQHF.

J is TRBJ2-7 and V is TRBV2; D call uncertain. CDR3 length: 14 amino acids. The germline CDR1 and CDR2 sequences are SNHLY and FYNNEI. The germline V and J ends were trimmed by 8 bases and 4 bases, with 18 bases remaining between them. The DNA for the CDR3 is TGTGCCAGCCTGGTTACAGTCGGATCGTACGAGCAGTACTTC. It encodes CASLVTVGSYEQYF.

The V and J genes are TRBV19 and TRBJ2-5, with 7 bases matching TRBD2. The CDR3 has 15 amino acids. Per the germline V gene, CDR1 is LNHDA and CDR2 is SQIVND (reference sequence). Trimming removed 4 bases from V and 5 bases from J; junction bases left unmatched: 10. CDR3 residues: CASSKASGPQETQYF. CDR3 DNA sequence: TGTGCCAGTAGTAAGGCTAGCGGTCCCCAGGAGACCCAGTACTTC.

This chain joins TRBV9 and TRBJ2-3; TRBD2 matches at 10 bases. CDR3 length equals 15 residues. Germline V gene data show CDR1 as SGDLS and CDR2 as YYNGEE. Trimming took 1 base from V and 6 from J; bases not matched to a gene: 5. The CDR3 protein is CASSVHSGGGDTQYF. DNA of the CDR3: TGTGCCAGCAGCGTACACAGCGGGGGGGGCGATACGCAGTATTTT.

This sequence joins TRBV9 and TRBJ1-2; unclear D gene. Germline CDR1 is SGDLS and CDR2 is YYNGEE. The length of the CDR3 is 16 residues. Trimming shortened V by 6 bases and J by 4 bases, and 22 bases separated the two germline ends. The CDR3, as DNA: TGTGCCAGCACCCCCGACGCCGGGCCCTTTTCCTATGGCTACACCTTC. Its translation: CASTPDAGPFSYGYTF.

V gene TRBV20-1 combines with J gene TRBJ2-1, with D uncertain. CDR1 and CDR2 (germline): DFQATT, SNEGSKA (reference sequence). This CDR3 contains 11 residues. The V end lost 3 bases, the J end lost 9 bases, and 9 bases lay between the germline ends. The CDR3 region is CSASLMSEQFF. The CDR3 nucleotides read TGCAGTGCTAGCCTGATGTCTGAGCAGTTCTTC.

The V and J genes are TRBV18 and TRBJ1-2, with 8 bases matching TRBD1. This CDR3 contains 14 residues. In germline, CDR1 is KGHSH, CDR2 LQKENI. J was trimmed by 6 bases and V by 3 bases; bases with no gene match: 6. This chain's CDR3 is CASSPQDRGHGYTF. For the CDR3, the DNA is TGTGCCAGCTCACCCCAAGACAGGGGCCATGGCTACACCTTC.

V is TRBV12-5 and J is TRBJ2-1, with unresolved D. The V gene's germline CDR1 is LGHNT and CDR2 FRNRAP. With 3 bases removed from V and 4 bases from J, the gap between germline ends came to 4 bases. The CDR3 runs 12 residues. CDR3 residues: CASGFRYNEQFF. The CDR3 DNA sequence: TGTGCTAGTGGTTTCCGATACAATGAGCAGTTCTTC.

The table lists this clone with a count of one. V and J are TRBV10-3 and TRBJ1-2; 10 bases match TRBD1. Germline values: CDR1 ENHRY, CDR2 SYGVKD. The V gene end was trimmed by 3 bases and the J gene end by 6 bases; junction bases not matched to a gene: 4. The CDR3 is 14 residues long. CDR3 nucleotide sequence: TGTGCCATCAGTGAACTGACAGGGGGCGATGGCTACACCTTC. It specifies CAISELTGGDGYTF.

V usage is TRBV7-8 and J usage is TRBJ2-1; 9 positions match TRBD2. Germline CDR1 SGHVS, CDR2 FQNEAQ. The CDR3 loop spans 15 amino acids. J was trimmed by 5 bases and V by 6 bases; bases with no gene match: 8. For the CDR3, the DNA is TGTGCCAGCAGTATAGCGGGAGTATCCCACAATGAGCAGTTCTTC. Its protein is CASSIAGVSHNEQFF.

This clone was seen a single time. The chain employs TRBV7-9 and TRBJ1-3; D call uncertain. Trimming left V 1 base short and J 4 bases short, with 11 bases between. The germline V gene has CDR1 SEHNR and CDR2 FQNEAQ (reference sequence). The CDR3 consists of 15 residues. This CDR3 reads CASSLGPGSGNTIYF. The CDR3 DNA sequence: TGTGCCAGCAGCTTAGGGCCCGGGAGCGGAAACACCATATATTTT.

V gene TRBV30 combines with J gene TRBJ2-7; perhaps TRBD1 as D (6 bases). Germline CDR1 GTSNPN, CDR2 SVGIG (reference sequence). The CDR3 loop spans 13 amino acids. V was clipped by 1 base and J by 3 bases, with 10 bases between them. CDR3 sequence reads: CAWSGDILYEQYF. As DNA, the CDR3 is TGTGCCTGGAGTGGGGACATTCTCTACGAGCAGTACTTC.

This clone was picked up one time. The chain is built from TRBV5-4 and TRBJ2-2, with unresolved D. Germline-derived CDR1 and CDR2 are SGHNT and YYREEE (reference sequence). Trimming pared 0 bases from V and 0 bases from J, leaving 9 bases between. The CDR3 is made up of 16 amino acids. The CDR3 here is CASSLETATNTGELFF. The CDR3 DNA is TGTGCCAGCAGCTTGGAAACGGCAACGAACACCGGGGAGCTGTTTTTT. Full variable domain (remainder filled in from reference TRBV5-4 and TRBJ2-2): ETGVTQSPTHLIKTRGQQVTLRCSSQSGHNTVSWYQQALGQGPQFIFQYYREEENGRGNFPPRFSGLQFPNYSSELNVNALELDDSALYLCASSLETATNTGELFFGEGSRLTVL.

The V call is TRBV5-1, the J call TRBJ2-5; 10 nucleotides align to TRBD2. V lost 3 bases and J lost 5; bases outside the gene matches: 7. The germline CDR1 and CDR2 sequences are SGHRS and YFSETQ. The CDR3 runs to 15 residues. The CDR3 bases are TGCGCCAGCAGCTCGCTAGCGGGGGAACGGGAGACCCAGTACTTC. It codes for CASSSLAGERETQYF. Based on the CDR3 plus reference TRBV5-1 and TRBJ2-5, the full variable domain is KAGVTQTPRYLIKTRGQQVTLSCSPISGHRSVSWYQQTPGQGLQFLFEYFSETQRNKGNFPGRFSGRQFSNSRSEMNVSTLELGDSALYLCASSSLAGERETQYFGPGTRLLVL.